This entry concerns a single T cell receptor beta chain. No antigen is known for it. Whether given at about 4 or about 12 weeks, second doses were pooled. Trimming took 4 bases from V and 5 from J; bases not matched to a gene: 7. This CDR3 has 14 residues. Germline CDR1 SGHRS, CDR2 YFSETQ. The source of the sample is a study of T cell responses to AZD1222 COVID-19 vaccine. Study-wide results and caveats: Receipt of two AZD1222 doses was followed by a rise in Spike-specific TCR breadth and depth. A mostly white British donor set with more females was recruited, and clonal diversity was possibly underestimated.

Assay: immunoSEQ multiplex PCR; the TCRdb copy retains only in-frame clones and omits some. The top ten clones hold around 16% of a sample with 20,000 or so clones, around 82% of them seen once. This chain links TRBV5-1 with TRBJ2-5, with TRBD1 identical over 8 bases. The specimen was peripheral blood, collected 28 days after the second AZD1222 dose. This clonotype originated in an adult who received the AZD1222 COVID-19 vaccine. The CDR3 bases are TGCGCCAGCAGCCAATCGACAGGGGAGGAGACCCAGTACTTC. Protein product: CASSQSTGEETQYF.